The 11 T cell receptor beta chains below all came from one sample that was sequenced in a study of control samples from healthy donors and cancer patients. Data came from immunoSEQ multiplex PCR; TCRdb stores just in-frame clones and leaves some out. The data contain about 120,000 clones, more than 75% of them seen just once; the ten biggest clones take up roughly 4%. Sequencing was done on a sample of PBMCs. These receptor sequences come from a woman aged 55-70 years with lung cancer.

The V gene is TRBV7-2, the J gene TRBJ1-2; D is uncertain. CDR1 and CDR2 from the germline V gene are SGHTA and FQGNSA. This CDR3 is built from 13 residues. V was shortened by 4 bases and J by 1 base, with 7 bases between the two germline ends. In nucleotides, the CDR3 is TGTGCCAGCAGCTCGACTGGTAACTATGGCTACACCTTC. Translation gives CASSSTGNYGYTF.

The chain couples TRBV2 to TRBJ2-3; the D gene is possibly TRBD2 (6 bases). CDR3 length: 14 amino acids. The V and J ends lost 5 bases and 1 base respectively, with 10 bases between them. Per germline, CDR1 SNHLY and CDR2 FYNNEI. CDR3 protein: CASSQRLGTDTQYF. The CDR3 coding sequence is TGTGCCAGCAGTCAGCGACTAGGCACAGATACGCAGTATTTT.

The V gene is TRBV9, the J gene TRBJ1-4; no clear D gene. Trimming stripped 4 bases from V and 3 bases from J, with 16 bases between. Germline-derived CDR1 and CDR2 are SGDLS and YYNGEE. The CDR3 is made up of 16 amino acids. Here the CDR3 reads CASSLGPLGANEKLFF. The DNA for the CDR3 is TGTGCCAGCAGCCTTGGGCCTCTTGGGGCTAATGAAAAACTGTTTTTT.

This clone occurred a few times. This sequence joins TRBV10-3 and TRBJ1-1; D is unclear. V was clipped by 6 bases and J by 1 base, with 15 bases between them. The CDR3 runs to 15 residues. Germline V gives CDR1 ENHRY, CDR2 SYGVKD. This chain's CDR3 is CAIRPLSLRNTEAFF. For the CDR3, the DNA is TGTGCCATCAGGCCTTTAAGTCTCCGGAACACTGAAGCTTTCTTT.

The J gene is TRBJ2-2, the V gene TRBV3-1 (or the pseudogene TRBV3-2); 8 bases fit TRBD2. With V trimmed by 1 base and J by 3 bases, 10 bases remained unmatched. The CDR3 runs 18 residues. The germline gives CDR1 LGHDT, CDR2 YNNKEL (reference sequence). The CDR3 sequence is CASSQGLGREADTGELFF. CDR3 bases: TGTGCCAGCAGCCAAGGCCTGGGGCGGGAGGCCGACACCGGGGAGCTGTTTTTT.

The chain recombines TRBV29-1 with TRBJ2-7; D call uncertain. The CDR3 loop spans 11 amino acids. Germline V gene lookup returns CDR1 SQVTM and CDR2 ANQGSEA. CDR3 sequence reads: CAGQIRDEQYF. The CDR3, as DNA: TGCGCAGGCCAAATACGCGACGAGCAGTACTTC.

The chain uses TRBV5-8 and TRBJ2-7, with no clear D. The CDR3 is made up of 15 amino acids. CDR1 and CDR2 (germline): SGHTS, YDEGEE. The V end was cut by 2 bases, the J end by 6 bases, with 18 bases between. The CDR3 DNA sequence: TGTGCCAGCAGCTTAGGCTCTGTCTCCCTTTCCGAGCAGTACTTC. Encoded protein: CASSLGSVSLSEQYF.

The V call is TRBV5-1, the J call TRBJ1-2; 9 positions agree with TRBD1. Unmatched junction bases numbered 3, after V lost 0 bases and J lost 0 bases. The CDR3 extends over 16 amino acids. Germline V gene data show CDR1 as SGHRS and CDR2 as YFSETQ. The CDR3 region is CASSLEGQGPNYGYTF. CDR3 DNA: TGCGCCAGCAGCTTGGAGGGACAGGGCCCTAACTATGGCTACACCTTC. Looking up the rest from reference TRBV5-1 and TRBJ1-2 gives the full variable domain: KAGVTQTPRYLIKTRGQQVTLSCSPISGHRSVSWYQQTPGQGLQFLFEYFSETQRNKGNFPGRFSGRQFSNSRSEMNVSTLELGDSALYLCASSLEGQGPNYGYTFGSGTRLTVV.

This clone showed up just once. The chain has TRBV6-5 and TRBJ1-1, with TRBD1 matching 7 bases. The germline gives CDR1 MNHEY, CDR2 SVGAGI. This CDR3 region has 15 residues. V dropped 5 bases and J dropped 1; count of bases not matched to a gene: 7. CDR3 coding DNA: TGTGCCAGCAGTCCCGAGGGACAGTCGAACACTGAAGCTTTCTTT. Its translation is CASSPEGQSNTEAFF.

The V and J genes are TRBV2 and TRBJ2-1, with 13 bases identical to TRBD2. The length of the CDR3 is 16 residues. The V gene's germline CDR1 is SNHLY and CDR2 FYNNEI. V shed 6 bases, J shed 0 bases, and the junction held 2 bases outside the gene matches. Written as DNA, the CDR3 is TGTGCCAGCAGAAGGACTAGCGGGAGCTCCTACAATGAGCAGTTCTTC. Amino acid sequence: CASRRTSGSSYNEQFF. The full variable domain, with the rest looked up from reference TRBV2 and TRBJ2-1, is EPEVTQTPSHQVTQMGQEVILRCVPISNHLYFYWYRQILGQKVEFLVSFYNNEISEKSEIFDDQFSVERPDGSNFTLKIRSTKLEDSAMYFCASRRTSGSSYNEQFFGPGTRLTVL.

The chain links TRBV11-2 to TRBJ1-1; D remains ambiguous. Germline CDR1 SGHAT, CDR2 FQNNGV. CDR3 length: 15 amino acids. The germline V and J ends were trimmed by 2 bases and 2 bases, with 12 bases remaining between them. The CDR3 sequence: CASSLTDDSNTEAFF. CDR3 in DNA: TGTGCCAGCAGCTTAACGGATGATTCAAACACTGAAGCTTTCTTT.